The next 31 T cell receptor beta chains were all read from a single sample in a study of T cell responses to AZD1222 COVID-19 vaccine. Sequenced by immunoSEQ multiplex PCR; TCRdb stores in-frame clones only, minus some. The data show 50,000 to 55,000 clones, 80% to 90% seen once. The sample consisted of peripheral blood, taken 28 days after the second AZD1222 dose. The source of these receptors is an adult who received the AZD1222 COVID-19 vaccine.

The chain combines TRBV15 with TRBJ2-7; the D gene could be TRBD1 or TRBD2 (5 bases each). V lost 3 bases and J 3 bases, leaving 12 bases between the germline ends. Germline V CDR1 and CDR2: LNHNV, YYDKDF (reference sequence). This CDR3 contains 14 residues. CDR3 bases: TGTGCCACCAGCAGGGCCCGGGGCGGCTACGAGCAGTACTTC. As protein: CATSRARGGYEQYF.

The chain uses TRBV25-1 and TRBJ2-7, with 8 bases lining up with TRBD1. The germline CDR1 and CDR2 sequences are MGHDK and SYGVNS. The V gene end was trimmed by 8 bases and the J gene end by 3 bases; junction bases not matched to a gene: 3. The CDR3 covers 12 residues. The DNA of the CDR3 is TGTGCCAGCGGGGACAGGATCTACGAGCAGTACTTC. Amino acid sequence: CASGDRIYEQYF.

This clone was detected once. The CDR3 region is CASRENVLTF. The CDR3 nucleotides read TGCGCCAGCAGGGAGAACGTCCTGACTTTC. The chain recombines TRBV10-2 with TRBJ2-6, with D uncertain. CDR3 length: 10 amino acids. Germline V lookup: CDR1 WSHSY, CDR2 SAAADI. V shed 6 bases and J shed 10 bases, with 4 bases lying between them.

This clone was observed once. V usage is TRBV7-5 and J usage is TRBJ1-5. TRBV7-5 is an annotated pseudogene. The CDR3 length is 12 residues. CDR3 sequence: CTPREGPQPQHF. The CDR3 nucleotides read TGTACTCCCCGGGAGGGACCTCAGCCCCAGCATTTT.

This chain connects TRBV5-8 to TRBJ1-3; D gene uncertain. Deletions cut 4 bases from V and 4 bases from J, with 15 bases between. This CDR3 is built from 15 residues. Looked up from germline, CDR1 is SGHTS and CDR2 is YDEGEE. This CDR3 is CASSLSRLFGNTIYF. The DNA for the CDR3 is TGTGCCAGCAGCCTCTCAAGGTTATTCGGAAACACCATATATTTT.

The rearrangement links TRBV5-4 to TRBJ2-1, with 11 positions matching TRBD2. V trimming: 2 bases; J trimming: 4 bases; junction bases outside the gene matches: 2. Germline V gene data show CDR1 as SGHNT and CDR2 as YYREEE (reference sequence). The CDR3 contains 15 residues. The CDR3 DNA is TGTGCCAGCAGCTTTCGACTAGCGGGATACAATGAGCAGTTCTTC. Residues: CASSFRLAGYNEQFF. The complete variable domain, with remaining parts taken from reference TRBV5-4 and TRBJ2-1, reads ETGVTQSPTHLIKTRGQQVTLRCSSQSGHNTVSWYQQALGQGPQFIFQYYREEENGRGNFPPRFSGLQFPNYSSELNVNALELDDSALYLCASSFRLAGYNEQFFGPGTRLTVL.

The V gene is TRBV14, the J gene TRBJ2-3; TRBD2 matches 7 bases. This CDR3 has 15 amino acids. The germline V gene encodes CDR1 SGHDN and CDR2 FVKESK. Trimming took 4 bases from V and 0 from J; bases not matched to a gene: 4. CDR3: CASSRGDYSTDTQYF. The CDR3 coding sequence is TGTGCCAGCAGCCGTGGGGACTATAGCACAGATACGCAGTATTTT.

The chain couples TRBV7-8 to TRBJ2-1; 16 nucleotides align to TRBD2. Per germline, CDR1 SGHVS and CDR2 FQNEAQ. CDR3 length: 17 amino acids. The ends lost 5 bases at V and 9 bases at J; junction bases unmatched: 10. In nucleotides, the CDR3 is TGTGCCAGCAGCCGAGCCGGGACTAGCGGGAGGGCCGGTGAGCAGTTCTTC. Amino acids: CASSRAGTSGRAGEQFF.

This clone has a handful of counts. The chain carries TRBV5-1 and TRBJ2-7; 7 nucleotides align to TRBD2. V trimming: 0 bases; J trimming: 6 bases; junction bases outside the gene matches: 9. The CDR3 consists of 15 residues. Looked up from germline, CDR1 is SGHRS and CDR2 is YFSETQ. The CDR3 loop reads CASSLAPGGSGEQYF. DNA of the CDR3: TGCGCCAGCAGCTTGGCCCCGGGGGGTAGCGGCGAGCAGTACTTC.

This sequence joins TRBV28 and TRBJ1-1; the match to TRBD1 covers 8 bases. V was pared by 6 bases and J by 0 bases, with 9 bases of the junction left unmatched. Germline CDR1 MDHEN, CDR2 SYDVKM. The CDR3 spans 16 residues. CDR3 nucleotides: TGTGCCAGCAGCACTCGACAGGGGCCCCTGAACACTGAAGCTTTCTTT. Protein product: CASSTRQGPLNTEAFF.

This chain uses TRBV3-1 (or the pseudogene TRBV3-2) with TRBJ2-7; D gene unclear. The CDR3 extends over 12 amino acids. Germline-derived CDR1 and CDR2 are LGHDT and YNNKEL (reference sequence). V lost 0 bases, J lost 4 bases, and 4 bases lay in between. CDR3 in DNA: TGTGCCAGCAGCCAAGATTGGTACGAGCAGTACTTC. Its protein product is CASSQDWYEQYF.

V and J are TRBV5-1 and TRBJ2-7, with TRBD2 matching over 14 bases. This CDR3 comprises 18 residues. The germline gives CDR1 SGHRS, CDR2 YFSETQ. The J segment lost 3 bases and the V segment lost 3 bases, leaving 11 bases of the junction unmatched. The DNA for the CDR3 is TGCGCCAGCAGCTCCCGACTAGCGGGAGGGAGCTTGGGCTACGAGCAGTACTTC. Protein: CASSSRLAGGSLGYEQYF.

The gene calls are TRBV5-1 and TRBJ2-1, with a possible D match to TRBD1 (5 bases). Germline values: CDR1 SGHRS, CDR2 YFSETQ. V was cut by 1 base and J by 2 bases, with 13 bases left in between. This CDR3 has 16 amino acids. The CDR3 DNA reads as TGCGCCAGCAGCTTGTGGCAGGGCATGACCTACAATGAGCAGTTCTTC. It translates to CASSLWQGMTYNEQFF. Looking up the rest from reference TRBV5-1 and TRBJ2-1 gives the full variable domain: KAGVTQTPRYLIKTRGQQVTLSCSPISGHRSVSWYQQTPGQGLQFLFEYFSETQRNKGNFPGRFSGRQFSNSRSEMNVSTLELGDSALYLCASSLWQGMTYNEQFFGPGTRLTVL.

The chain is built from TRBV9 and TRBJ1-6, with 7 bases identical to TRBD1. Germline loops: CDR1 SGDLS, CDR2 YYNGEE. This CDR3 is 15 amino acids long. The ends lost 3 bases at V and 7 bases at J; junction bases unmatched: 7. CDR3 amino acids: CASSEGTVVNSPLHF. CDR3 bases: TGTGCCAGCAGCGAAGGGACAGTAGTAAATTCACCCCTCCACTTT.

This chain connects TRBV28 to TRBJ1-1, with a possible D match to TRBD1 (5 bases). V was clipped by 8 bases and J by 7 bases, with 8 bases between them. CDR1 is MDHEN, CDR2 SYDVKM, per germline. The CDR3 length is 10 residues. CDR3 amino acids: CASGRGEAFF. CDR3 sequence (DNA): TGTGCCAGCGGGAGGGGTGAAGCTTTCTTT.

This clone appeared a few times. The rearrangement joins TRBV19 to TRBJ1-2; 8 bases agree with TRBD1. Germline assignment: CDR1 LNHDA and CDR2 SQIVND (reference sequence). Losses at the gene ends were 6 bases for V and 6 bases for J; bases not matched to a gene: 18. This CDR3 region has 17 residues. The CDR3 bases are TGTGCCAGTAGGGGCGATCACCAGGACAGGGTCCGGGATGGCTACACCTTC. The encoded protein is CASRGDHQDRVRDGYTF.

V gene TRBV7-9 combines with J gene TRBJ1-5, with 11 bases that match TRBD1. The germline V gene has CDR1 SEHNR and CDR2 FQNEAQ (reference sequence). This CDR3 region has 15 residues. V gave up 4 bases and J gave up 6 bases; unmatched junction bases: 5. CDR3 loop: CASSSDRGPGQPQHF. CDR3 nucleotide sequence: TGTGCCAGCAGCTCGGACAGGGGGCCGGGTCAGCCCCAGCATTTT.

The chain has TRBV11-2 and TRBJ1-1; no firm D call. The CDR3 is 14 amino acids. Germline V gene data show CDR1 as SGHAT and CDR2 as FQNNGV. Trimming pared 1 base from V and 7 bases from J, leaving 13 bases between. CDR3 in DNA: TGTGCCAGCAGCTTAGGTGGGAGGAGTGTTGAAGCTTTCTTT. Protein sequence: CASSLGGRSVEAFF. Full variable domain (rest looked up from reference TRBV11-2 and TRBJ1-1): EAGVAQSPRYKIIEKRQSVAFWCNPISGHATLYWYQQILGQGPKLLIQFQNNGVVDDSQLPKDRFSAERLKGVDSTLKIQPAKLEDSAVYLCASSLGGRSVEAFFGQGTRLTVV.

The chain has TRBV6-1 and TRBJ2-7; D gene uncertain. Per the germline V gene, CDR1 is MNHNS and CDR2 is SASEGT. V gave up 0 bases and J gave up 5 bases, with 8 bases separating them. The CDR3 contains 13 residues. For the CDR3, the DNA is TGTGCCAGCAGTGAAGCGGCTTTCGACGAGCAGTACTTC. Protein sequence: CASSEAAFDEQYF.

CDR3 sequence reads: CASSLRGSTDTQYF. CDR3 bases: TGTGCCAGCAGCCTGCGGGGGAGCACAGATACGCAGTATTTT. This rearrangement joins TRBV7-3 to TRBJ2-3, with 7 bases identical to TRBD2. The V segment lost 5 bases and the J segment 0 bases; nucleotides outside the gene matches: 2. The CDR3 runs 14 residues. Per germline, CDR1 SGHTA and CDR2 FQGTGA.

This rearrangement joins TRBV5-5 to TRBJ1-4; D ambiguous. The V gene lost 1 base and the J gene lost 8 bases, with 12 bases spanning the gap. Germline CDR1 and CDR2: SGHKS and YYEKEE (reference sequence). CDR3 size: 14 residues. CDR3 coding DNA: TGTGCCAGCAGCTTGACCCCCACCGGGGAAAAACTGTTTTTT. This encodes CASSLTPTGEKLFF. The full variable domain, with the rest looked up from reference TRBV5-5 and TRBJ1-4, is DAGVTQSPTHLIKTRGQQVTLRCSPISGHKSVSWYQQVLGQGPQFIFQYYEKEERGRGNFPDRFSARQFPNYSSELNVNALLLGDSALYLCASSLTPTGEKLFFGSGTQLSVL.

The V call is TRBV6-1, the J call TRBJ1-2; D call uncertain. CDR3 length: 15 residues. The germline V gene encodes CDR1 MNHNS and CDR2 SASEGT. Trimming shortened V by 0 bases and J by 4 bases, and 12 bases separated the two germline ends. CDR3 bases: TGTGCCAGCAGTGAAGCTAGGACCAGCCTCTATGGCTACACCTTC. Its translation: CASSEARTSLYGYTF.

This CDR3 is CASNSVGEQYF. The CDR3 DNA is TGTGCCAGCAATAGCGTGGGCGAGCAGTACTTC. V and J are TRBV28 and TRBJ2-7, with D possibly TRBD2 on 5 matching bases. In germline, CDR1 is MDHEN, CDR2 SYDVKM. The germline V and J ends were trimmed by 7 bases and 6 bases, with 10 bases remaining between them. There are 11 residues in the CDR3.

The CDR3 region has the DNA TGCGCCAGCAGCCAAGATAGGGCAAGAAGTTCGAATTCACCCCTCCACTTT. Amino acids: CASSQDRARSSNSPLHF. V gene TRBV4-1 combines with J gene TRBJ1-6; no reliable D call. This CDR3 contains 17 residues. Germline values: CDR1 MGHRA, CDR2 YSYEKL. The germline V and J ends were trimmed by 0 bases and 7 bases, with 16 bases remaining between them.

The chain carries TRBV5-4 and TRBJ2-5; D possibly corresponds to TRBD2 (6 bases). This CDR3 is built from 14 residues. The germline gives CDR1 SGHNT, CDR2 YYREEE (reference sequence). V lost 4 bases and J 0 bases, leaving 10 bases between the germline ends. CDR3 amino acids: CASSPRDYQETQYF. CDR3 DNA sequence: TGTGCCAGCAGCCCCCGGGACTACCAAGAGACCCAGTACTTC.

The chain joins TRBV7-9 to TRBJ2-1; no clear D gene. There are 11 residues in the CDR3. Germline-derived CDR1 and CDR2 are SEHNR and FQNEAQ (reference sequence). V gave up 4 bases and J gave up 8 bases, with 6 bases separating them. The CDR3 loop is CASSYQYEQFF. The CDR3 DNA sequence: TGTGCCAGCAGCTACCAGTATGAGCAGTTCTTC.

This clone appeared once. The CDR3 DNA sequence: TGCGCCAGCAGCTCGACAGGGTTGGACACCGGGGAGCTGTTTTTT. This translates into CASSSTGLDTGELFF. The chain couples TRBV5-1 to TRBJ2-2, with 7 bases matching TRBD1. This CDR3 comprises 15 residues. CDR1 SGHRS and CDR2 YFSETQ come from the germline V gene. V lost 3 bases to trimming and J lost 3 bases; unmatched junction nucleotides: 5.

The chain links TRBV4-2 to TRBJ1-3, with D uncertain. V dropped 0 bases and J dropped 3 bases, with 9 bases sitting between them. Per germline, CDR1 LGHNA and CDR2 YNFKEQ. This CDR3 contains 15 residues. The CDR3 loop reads CASSQDVWNGNTIYF. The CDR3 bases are TGTGCCAGCAGCCAAGATGTATGGAATGGAAACACCATATATTTT.

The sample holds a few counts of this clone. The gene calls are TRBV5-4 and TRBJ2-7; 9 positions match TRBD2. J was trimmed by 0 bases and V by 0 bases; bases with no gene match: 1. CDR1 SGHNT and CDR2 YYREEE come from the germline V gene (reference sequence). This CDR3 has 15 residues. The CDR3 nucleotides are TGTGCCAGCAGCTTGGGCGGGAGGGTCTCCTACGAGCAGTACTTC. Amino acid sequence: CASSLGGRVSYEQYF.

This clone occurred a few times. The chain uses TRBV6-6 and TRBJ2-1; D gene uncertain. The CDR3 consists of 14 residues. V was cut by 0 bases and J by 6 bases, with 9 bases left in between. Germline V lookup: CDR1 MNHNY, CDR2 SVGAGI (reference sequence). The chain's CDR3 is CASSYSFGSNEQFF. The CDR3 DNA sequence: TGTGCCAGCAGTTACTCGTTTGGGTCCAATGAGCAGTTCTTC.

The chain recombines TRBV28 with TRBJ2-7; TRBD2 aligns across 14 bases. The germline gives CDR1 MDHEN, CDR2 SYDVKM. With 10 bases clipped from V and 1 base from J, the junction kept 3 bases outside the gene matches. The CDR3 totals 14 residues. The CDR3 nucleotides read TGTGCCATTGGGACTAGCGGGGGATCCTACGAGCAGTACTTC. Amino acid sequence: CAIGTSGGSYEQYF.